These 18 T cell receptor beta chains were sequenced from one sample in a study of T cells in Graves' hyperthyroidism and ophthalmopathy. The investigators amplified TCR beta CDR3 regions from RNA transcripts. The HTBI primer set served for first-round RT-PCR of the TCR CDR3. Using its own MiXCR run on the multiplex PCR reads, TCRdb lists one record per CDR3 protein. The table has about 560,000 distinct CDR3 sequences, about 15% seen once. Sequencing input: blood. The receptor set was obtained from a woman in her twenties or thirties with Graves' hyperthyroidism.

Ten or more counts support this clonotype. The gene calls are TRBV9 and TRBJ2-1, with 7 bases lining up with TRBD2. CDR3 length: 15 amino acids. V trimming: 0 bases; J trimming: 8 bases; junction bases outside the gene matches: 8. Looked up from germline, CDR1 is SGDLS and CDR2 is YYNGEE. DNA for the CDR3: TGTGCCAGCAGCGTAGGGGGGGGACTATCGGATGAGCAGTTCTTC. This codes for CASSVGGGLSDEQFF.

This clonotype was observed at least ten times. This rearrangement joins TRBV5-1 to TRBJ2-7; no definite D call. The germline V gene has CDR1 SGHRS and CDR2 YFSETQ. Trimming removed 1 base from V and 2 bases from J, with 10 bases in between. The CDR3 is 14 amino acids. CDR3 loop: CASSLINRAYEQYF. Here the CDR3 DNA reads TGCGCCAGCAGCTTGATAAACCGAGCCTACGAGCAGTACTTC.

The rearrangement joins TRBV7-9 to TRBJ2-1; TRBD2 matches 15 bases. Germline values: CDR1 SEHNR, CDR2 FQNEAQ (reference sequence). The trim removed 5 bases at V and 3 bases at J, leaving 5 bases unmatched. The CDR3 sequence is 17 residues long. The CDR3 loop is CASSGTSGRTNYNEQFF. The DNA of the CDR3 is TGTGCCAGCAGCGGGACTAGCGGGAGGACGAACTACAATGAGCAGTTCTTC.

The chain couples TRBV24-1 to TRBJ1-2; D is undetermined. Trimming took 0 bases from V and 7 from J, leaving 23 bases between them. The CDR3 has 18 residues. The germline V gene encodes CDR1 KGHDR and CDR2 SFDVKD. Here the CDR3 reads CATSDLPRPTGKGSGYTF. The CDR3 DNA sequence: TGTGCCACCAGTGATTTGCCGAGGCCCACCGGCAAAGGGAGTGGCTACACCTTC.

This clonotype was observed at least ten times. CDR3 region: CASARALGLTEAFF. Written as DNA, the CDR3 is TGTGCCAGCGCTCGGGCGTTAGGTCTCACTGAAGCTTTCTTT. The J gene is TRBJ1-1, the V gene TRBV6-1, with D unresolved. The CDR3 runs 14 residues. Germline V gene sequence: CDR1 MNHNS, CDR2 SASEGT. V was cut by 8 bases and J by 4 bases, with 17 bases left in between.

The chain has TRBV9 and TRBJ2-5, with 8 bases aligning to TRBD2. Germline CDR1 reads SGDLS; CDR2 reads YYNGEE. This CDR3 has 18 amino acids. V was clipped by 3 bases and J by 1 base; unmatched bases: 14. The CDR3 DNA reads TGTGCCAGCAGCGGCCCACGGGTAGCGGGACGGTTCCAAGAGACCCAGTACTTC. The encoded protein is CASSGPRVAGRFQETQYF.

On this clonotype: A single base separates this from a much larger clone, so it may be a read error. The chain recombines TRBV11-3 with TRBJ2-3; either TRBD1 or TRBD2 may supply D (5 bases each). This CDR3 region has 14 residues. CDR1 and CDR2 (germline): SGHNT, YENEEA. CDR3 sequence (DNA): TGTGTCAGCAGCTCGGGGACGGCCGCCGATACGCAGTATTTT. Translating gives CVSSSGTAADTQYF. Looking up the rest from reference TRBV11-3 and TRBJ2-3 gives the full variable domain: EAGVVQSPRYKIIEKKQPVAFWCNPISGHNTLYWYLQNLGQGPELLIRYENEEAVDDSQLPKDRFSAERLKGVDSTLKIQPAELGDSAVYLCVSSSGTAADTQYFGPGTRLTVL.

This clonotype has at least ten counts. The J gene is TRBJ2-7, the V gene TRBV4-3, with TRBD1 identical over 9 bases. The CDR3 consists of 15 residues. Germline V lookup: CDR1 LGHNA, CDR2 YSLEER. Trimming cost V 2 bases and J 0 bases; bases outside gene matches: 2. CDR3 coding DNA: TGCGCCAGCAGCCAAACAGGGGGCGGCTCCTACGAGCAGTACTTC. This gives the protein CASSQTGGGSYEQYF.

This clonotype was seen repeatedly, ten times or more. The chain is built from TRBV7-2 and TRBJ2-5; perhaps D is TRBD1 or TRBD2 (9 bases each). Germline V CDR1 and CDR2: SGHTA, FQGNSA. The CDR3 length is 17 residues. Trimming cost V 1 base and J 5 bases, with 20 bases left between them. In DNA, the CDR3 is TGTGCCAGCAGCTTAGGATTGGCTAGCGGGACAGGGGAGACCCAGTACTTC. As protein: CASSLGLASGTGETQYF.

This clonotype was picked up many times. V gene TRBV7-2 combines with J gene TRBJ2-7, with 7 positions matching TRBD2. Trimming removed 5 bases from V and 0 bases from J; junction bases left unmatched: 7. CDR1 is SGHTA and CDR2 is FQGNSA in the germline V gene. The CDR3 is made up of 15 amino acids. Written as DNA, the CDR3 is TGTGCCAGCAGCACCACACGGACTAGCTCCTACGAGCAGTACTTC. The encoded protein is CASSTTRTSSYEQYF.

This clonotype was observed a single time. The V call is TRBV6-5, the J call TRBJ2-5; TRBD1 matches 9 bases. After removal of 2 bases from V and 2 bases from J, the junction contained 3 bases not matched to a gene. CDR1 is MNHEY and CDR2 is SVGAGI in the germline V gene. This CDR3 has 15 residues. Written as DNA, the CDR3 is TGTGCCAGCAGTTACCTAGGGACAGGGCAAGAGACCCAGTACTTC. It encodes CASSYLGTGQETQYF.

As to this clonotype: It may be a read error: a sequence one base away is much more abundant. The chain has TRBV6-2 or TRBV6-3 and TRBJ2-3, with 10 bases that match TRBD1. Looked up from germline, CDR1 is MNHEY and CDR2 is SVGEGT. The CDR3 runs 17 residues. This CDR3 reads CASSYSTTGGFTDAQYF. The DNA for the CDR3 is TGTGCCAGCAGTTACTCAACGACAGGGGGCTTCACAGATGCGCAGTATTTT.

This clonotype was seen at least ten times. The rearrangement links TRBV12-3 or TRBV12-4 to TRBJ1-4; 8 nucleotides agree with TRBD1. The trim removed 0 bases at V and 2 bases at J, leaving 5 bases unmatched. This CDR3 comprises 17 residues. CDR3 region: CASSLASGGRTNEKLFF. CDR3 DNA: TGTGCCAGCAGTTTAGCCTCAGGGGGCCGTACTAATGAAAAACTGTTTTTT.

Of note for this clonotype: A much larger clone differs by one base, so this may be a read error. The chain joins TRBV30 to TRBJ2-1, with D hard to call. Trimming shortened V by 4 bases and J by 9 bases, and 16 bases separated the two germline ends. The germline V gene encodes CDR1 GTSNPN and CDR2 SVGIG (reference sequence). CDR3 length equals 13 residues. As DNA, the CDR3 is TGTGCCTGGACCCGTAGGCGAGTACCTGAGCAGTTCTTC. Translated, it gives CAWTRRRVPEQFF.

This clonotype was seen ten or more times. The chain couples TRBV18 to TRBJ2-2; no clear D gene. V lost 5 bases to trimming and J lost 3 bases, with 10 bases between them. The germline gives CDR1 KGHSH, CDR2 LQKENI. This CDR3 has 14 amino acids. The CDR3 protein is CASSSTSDTGELFF. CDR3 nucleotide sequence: TGTGCCAGCTCATCCACGTCGGACACCGGGGAGCTGTTTTTT.

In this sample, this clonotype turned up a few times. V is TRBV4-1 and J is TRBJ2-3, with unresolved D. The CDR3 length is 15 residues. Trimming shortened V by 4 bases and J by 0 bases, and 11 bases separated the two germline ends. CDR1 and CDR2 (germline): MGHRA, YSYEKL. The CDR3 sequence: CASSPQDISTDTQYF. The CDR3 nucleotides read TGCGCCAGCAGCCCCCAGGATATTAGCACAGATACGCAGTATTTT.

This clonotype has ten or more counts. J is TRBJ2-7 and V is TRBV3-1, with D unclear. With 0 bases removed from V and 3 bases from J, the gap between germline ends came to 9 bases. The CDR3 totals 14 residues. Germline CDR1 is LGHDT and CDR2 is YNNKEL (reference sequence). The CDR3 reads CASSQDHWSYEQYF. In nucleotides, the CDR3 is TGTGCCAGCAGCCAAGATCACTGGAGCTACGAGCAGTACTTC.

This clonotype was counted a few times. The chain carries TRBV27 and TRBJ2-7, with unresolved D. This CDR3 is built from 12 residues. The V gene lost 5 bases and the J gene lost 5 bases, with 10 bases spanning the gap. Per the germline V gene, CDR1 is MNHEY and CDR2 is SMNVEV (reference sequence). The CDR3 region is CASSVVGNEQYF. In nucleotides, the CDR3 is TGTGCCAGCAGTGTTGTGGGTAACGAGCAGTACTTC.